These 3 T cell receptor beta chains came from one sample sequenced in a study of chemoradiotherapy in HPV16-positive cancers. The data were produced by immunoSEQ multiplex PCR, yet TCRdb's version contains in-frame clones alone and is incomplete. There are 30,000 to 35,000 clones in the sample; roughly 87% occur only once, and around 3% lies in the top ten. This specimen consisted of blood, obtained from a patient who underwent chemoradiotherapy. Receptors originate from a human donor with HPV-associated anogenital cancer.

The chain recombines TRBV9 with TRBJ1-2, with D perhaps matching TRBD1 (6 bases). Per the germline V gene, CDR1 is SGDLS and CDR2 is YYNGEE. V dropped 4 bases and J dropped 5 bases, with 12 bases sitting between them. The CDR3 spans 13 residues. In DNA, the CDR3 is TGTGCCAGCAGCACAGGGTCGGTATATGGCTACACCTTC. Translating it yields CASSTGSVYGYTF.

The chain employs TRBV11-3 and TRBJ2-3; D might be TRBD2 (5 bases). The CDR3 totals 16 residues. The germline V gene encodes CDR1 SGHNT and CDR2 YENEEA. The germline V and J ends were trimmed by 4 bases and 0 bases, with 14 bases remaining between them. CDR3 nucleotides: TGTGCCAGCAGCTCCGGACGGGGAACTAGCACAGATACGCAGTATTTT. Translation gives CASSSGRGTSTDTQYF. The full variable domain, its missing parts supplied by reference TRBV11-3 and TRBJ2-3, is EAGVVQSPRYKIIEKKQPVAFWCNPISGHNTLYWYLQNLGQGPELLIRYENEEAVDDSQLPKDRFSAERLKGVDSTLKIQPAELGDSAVYLCASSSGRGTSTDTQYFGPGTRLTVL.

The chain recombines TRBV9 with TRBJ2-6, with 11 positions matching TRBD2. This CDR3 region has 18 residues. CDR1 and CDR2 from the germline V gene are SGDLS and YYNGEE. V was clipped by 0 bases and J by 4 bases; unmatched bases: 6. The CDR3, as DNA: TGTGCCAGCAGCGTAGACCCTAGCGGGGGGACAGGGGCCAACGTCCTGACTTTC. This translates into CASSVDPSGGTGANVLTF.